This record concerns one T cell receptor beta chain sequence. Its recognized antigen is unknown. No base quality information exists; no much larger clone differs at one position. This entry is derived from a study of Graves' ophthalmopathy and Graves' hyperthyroidism (dated by TCRdb to the late 2010s). Describing the broader study: Peripheral blood was collected at initial diagnosis, before any treatment. The approximately 100 discovery patients were divided at random into training and test sets in a 7:3 ratio. Once sampling was done, hyperthyroidism patients were given methimazole at a starting dose of 30 mg daily, while ophthalmopathy patients were given high-dose intravenous methylprednisolone. For independent validation, a separate cohort was made up of some 19 hyperthyroidism patients plus 17 patients who later progressed from hyperthyroidism to ophthalmopathy. In total, approximately 140 blood samples were TCR-sequenced: some 40 ophthalmopathy, under 85 hyperthyroidism and approximately 17 hyperthyroidism-to-ophthalmopathy patients. To tell Graves' ophthalmopathy apart from Graves' hyperthyroidism, and to predict which patients would progress to ophthalmopathy, the study relied on TCR beta repertoire signatures. To explore V-J signatures that separate ophthalmopathy from hyperthyroidism, a discovery set of about a hundred patients was enrolled, consisting of about 45 with ophthalmopathy and roughly 57 with stable hyperthyroidism. In several hyperthyroidism patients, the T-cell repertoire of thyroid tissue was compared with the T-cell repertoire of blood.

Patients with ophthalmopathy had moderately to severely active disease, with a Clinical Activity Score of 3 or more, a NOSPECS grade of 4 or more, and a disease duration of less than 3 months. Patients with other autoimmune diseases, uncontrolled infections, pregnancy or lactation were excluded from the study. Diagnosis was based on clinical symptoms, serum thyroxine, TRAb, thyroid ultrasound and orbital computed tomography. Using Ficoll-Paque density gradient centrifugation, PBMCs were isolated from 10 ml of fresh peripheral blood. Total RNA was extracted using Trizol reagent, and RNA quality was checked on an Agilent 2100 Bioanalyzer. The research as a whole found: Among expanded thyroid clonotypes with frequency above 0.001, most also showed up in blood, which suggests that blood repertoires may reflect the thyroid immune response. In validation, the model predicted ophthalmopathy progression with less than 71% sensitivity and less than 80% specificity; fewer than 15 predicted patients were CT-confirmed with GO in a median of approximately 6.5 months. No statistical method was used to predetermine the sample size, and group allocation was not hidden from the investigators. In cross-validation, the 13-signature model distinguished ophthalmopathy from stable hyperthyroidism with about 87% sensitivity and around 81% specificity, and in the test set the corresponding values were roughly 80% and 75%.

For repertoire sequencing, the TCR beta CDR3 regions were amplified from RNA transcripts. The first round was an RT-PCR using HTBI primers with the Qiagen OneStep RT-PCR kit, and this first round was followed by a second-round multiplex PCR, then size selection and purification. Libraries were sequenced paired-end with 100 bp reads on an Illumina HiSeq2000. The source study handled its data this way. SOAPnuke was used to process the reads, throwing out any read that had adapters, had uncalled bases, had a mean Phred below 15, or lacked an exact constant-primer or identifier match. COPE v1.2.5 was used to merge the high-quality paired reads. Each unique nucleotide sequence was defined as a clonotype, and clonotypes were aligned to IMGT TRB V, D and J references with MiTCR v1.1. Only V-J combinations with frequency above 0.0001 were analysed, covering approximately 99% of repertoires. For each V-J combination, a TCR clonal expansion and chaos score was defined as F50 clonal expansion divided by the chaos observed in the TCRdist matrix. Welch's t-statistics and random forest were used to reduce the features to some 13 V-J combinations, which were then used as input to a naive Bayes classifier. The Morisita-Horn index was used to measure how similar the thyroid and blood repertoires were. TCRdb reprocessing: public reads trimmed at Q25 with fastp, clones called with MiXCR, in-frame beta chains kept. Every CDR3 protein is listed once, alongside the most common genes and DNA of its rows. The V and J calls reflect TCRdb's pipeline rather than the authors' work. The sample includes 200,000 to 250,000 distinct CDR3 sequences, with 20% to 25% observed a single time. About 40% of the sample is in the top ten clones.

The source material was peripheral blood. The sequence came from a woman aged 45-65 years with Graves' ophthalmopathy. Donor details come from another sample of the same person, matched by shared clones.

The CDR3 reads CASSQSKLFAPNTEAFF. The sequenced DNA: TGTGCCAGCAGCCAGAGTAAATTATTTGCCCCGAACACTGAAGCTTTCTTT. The sequence joins TRBV4-2 to TRBJ1-1, with the D gene not clear enough to name. Cut back by 3 bases and 1 base, the V and J ends lie 18 bases apart. The CDR3 has 17 amino acids, counting the end cysteine and phenylalanine. Just the 51-base CDR3 DNA is kept, in frame starting at base 1. For CDR1 and CDR2, the germline V gene lists LGHNA and YNFKEQ.